This T cell receptor beta chain was identified during a study of vaccination and CD4 T cells after COVID-19. Documented time point: late sampling 161 to 241 days after vaccination in a few convalescent patients. V trimming: 6 bases; J trimming: 2 bases; junction bases outside the gene matches: 11. The germline CDR1 and CDR2 sequences are MNHNS and SASEGT. This CDR3 has 16 residues. TCRdb recomputed calls from the PCR reads with MiXCR, one row per CDR3 protein. This table has 25,000 to 30,000 distinct CDR3 sequences, 45% to 65% appearing once. This clonotype was counted a single time. Source: CD4+ T cells from blood, taken about 7 months after SARS-CoV-2 vaccination. The V call is TRBV6-1, the J call TRBJ2-3; 7 nucleotides line up with TRBD2. This TCR derives from a human donor who had recovered from COVID-19. This chain's CDR3 is CASSPSSGHVTDTQYF. The CDR3 DNA reads as TGTGCCAGCAGCCCCTCTAGCGGACATGTCACAGATACGCAGTATTTT.